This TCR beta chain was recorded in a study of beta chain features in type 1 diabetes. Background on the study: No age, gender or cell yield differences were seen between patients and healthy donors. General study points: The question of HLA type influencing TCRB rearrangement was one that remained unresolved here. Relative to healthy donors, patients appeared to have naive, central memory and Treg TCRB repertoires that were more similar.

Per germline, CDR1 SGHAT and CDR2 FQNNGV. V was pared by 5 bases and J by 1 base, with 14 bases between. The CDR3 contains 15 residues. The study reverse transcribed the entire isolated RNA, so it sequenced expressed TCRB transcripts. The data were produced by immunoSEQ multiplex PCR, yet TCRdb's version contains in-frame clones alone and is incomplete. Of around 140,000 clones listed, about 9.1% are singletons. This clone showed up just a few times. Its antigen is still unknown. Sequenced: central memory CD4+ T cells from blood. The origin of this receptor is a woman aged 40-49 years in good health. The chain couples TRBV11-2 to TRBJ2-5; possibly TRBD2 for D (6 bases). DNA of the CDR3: TGTGCCAGCAGCCGTCGCAGCGGGCTCCAAGAGACCCAGTACTTC. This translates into CASSRRSGLQETQYF.